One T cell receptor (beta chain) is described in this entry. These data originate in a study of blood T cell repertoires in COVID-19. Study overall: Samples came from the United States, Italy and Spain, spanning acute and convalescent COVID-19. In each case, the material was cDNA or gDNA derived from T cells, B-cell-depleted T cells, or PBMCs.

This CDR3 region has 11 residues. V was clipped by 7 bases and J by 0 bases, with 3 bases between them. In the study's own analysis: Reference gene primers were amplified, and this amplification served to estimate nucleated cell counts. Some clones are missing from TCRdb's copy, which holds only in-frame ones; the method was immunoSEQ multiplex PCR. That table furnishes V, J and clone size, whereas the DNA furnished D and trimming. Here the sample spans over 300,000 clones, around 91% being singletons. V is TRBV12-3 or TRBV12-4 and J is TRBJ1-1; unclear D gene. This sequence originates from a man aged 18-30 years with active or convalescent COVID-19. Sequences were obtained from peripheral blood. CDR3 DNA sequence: TGTGCCAGCAACATGAACACTGAAGCTTTCTTT. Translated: CASNMNTEAFF.